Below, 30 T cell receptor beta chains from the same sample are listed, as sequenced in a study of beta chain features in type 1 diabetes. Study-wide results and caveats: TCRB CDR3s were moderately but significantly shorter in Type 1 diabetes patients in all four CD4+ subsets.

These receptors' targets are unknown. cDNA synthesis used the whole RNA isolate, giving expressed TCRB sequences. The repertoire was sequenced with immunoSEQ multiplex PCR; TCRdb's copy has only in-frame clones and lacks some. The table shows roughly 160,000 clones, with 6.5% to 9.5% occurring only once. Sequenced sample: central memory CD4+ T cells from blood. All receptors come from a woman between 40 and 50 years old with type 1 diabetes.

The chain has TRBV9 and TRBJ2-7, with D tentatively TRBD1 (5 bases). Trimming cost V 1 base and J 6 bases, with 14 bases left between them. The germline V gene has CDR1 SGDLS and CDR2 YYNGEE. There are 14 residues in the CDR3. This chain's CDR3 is CASSVLPGDSEQYF. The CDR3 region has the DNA TGTGCCAGCAGCGTACTACCGGGTGACAGCGAGCAGTACTTC. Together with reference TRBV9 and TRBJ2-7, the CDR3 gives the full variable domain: DSGVTQTPKHLITATGQRVTLRCSPRSGDLSVYWYQQSLDQGLQFLIQYYNGEERAKGNILERFSAQQFPDLHSELNLSSLELGDSALYFCASSVLPGDSEQYFGPGTRLTVT.

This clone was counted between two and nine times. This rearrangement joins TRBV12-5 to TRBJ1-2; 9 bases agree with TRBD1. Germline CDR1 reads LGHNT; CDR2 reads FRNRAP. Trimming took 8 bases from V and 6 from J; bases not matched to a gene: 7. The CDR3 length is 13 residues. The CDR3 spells CASKGTGSHGYTF. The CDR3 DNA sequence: TGTGCTAGTAAGGGGACAGGGTCTCATGGCTACACCTTC.

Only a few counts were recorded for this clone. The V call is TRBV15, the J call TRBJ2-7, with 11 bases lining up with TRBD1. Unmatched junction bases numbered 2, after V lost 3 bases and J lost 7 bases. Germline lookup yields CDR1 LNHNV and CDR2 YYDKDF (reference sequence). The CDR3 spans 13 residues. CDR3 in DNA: TGTGCCACCAGCAGGGACAGGGGGCAAGAGCAGTACTTC. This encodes CATSRDRGQEQYF. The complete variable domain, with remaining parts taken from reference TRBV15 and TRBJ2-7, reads DAMVIQNPRYQVTQFGKPVTLSCSQTLNHNVMYWYQQKSSQAPKLLFHYYDKDFNNEADTPDNFQSRRPNTSFCFLDIRSPGLGDTAMYLCATSRDRGQEQYFGPGTRLTVT.

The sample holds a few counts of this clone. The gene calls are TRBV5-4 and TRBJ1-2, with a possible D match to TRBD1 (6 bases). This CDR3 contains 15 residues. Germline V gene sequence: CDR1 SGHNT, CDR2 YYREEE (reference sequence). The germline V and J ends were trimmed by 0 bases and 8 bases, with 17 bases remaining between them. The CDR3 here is CASSLGQTTGLGYTF. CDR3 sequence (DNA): TGTGCCAGCAGCTTGGGACAAACTACAGGGCTGGGCTACACCTTC.

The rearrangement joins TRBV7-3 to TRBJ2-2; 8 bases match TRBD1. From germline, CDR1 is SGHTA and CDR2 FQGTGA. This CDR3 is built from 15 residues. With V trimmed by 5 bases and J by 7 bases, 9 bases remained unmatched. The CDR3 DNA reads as TGTGCCAGCAGCCCCCAGGGGGCAAGGGACGGGGAGCTGTTTTTT. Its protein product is CASSPQGARDGELFF.

In DNA form, the CDR3 reads TGCGCCAGCAGCTCCCGGACAGGCGGGGAGCTGTTTTTT. It encodes CASSSRTGGELFF. The chain recombines TRBV5-1 with TRBJ2-2; 7 bases line up with TRBD1. V shed 3 bases and J 7 bases; nucleotides not matched to a gene: 3. Germline assignment: CDR1 SGHRS and CDR2 YFSETQ. The CDR3 consists of 13 residues.

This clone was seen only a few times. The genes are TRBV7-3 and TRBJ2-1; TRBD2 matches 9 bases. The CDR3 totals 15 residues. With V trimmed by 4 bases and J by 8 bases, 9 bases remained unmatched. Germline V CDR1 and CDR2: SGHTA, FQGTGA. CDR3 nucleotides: TGTGCCAGCAGCTCCTCGGGCGGGAGGGGCGATGAGCAGTTCTTC. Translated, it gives CASSSSGGRGDEQFF. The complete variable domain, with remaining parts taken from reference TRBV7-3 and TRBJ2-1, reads GAGVSQTPSNKVTEKGKYVELRCDPISGHTALYWYRQSLGQGPEFLIYFQGTGAADDSGLPNDRFFAVRPEGSVSTLKIQRTERGDSAVYLCASSSSGGRGDEQFFGPGTRLTVL.

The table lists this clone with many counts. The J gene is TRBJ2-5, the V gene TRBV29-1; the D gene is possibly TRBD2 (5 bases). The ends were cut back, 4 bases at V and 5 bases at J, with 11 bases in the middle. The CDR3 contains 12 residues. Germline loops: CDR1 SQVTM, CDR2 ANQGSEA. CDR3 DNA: TGCAGCGTTGGGGCTTCGGGGGAGACCCAGTACTTC. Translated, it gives CSVGASGETQYF.

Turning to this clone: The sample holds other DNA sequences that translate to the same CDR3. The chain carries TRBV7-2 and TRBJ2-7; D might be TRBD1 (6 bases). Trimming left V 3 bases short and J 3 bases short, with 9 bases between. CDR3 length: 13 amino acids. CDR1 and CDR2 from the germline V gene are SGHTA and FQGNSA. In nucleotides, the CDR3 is TGTGCCAGCAGCTTCGGGACACTCTACGAGCAGTACTTC. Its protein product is CASSFGTLYEQYF.

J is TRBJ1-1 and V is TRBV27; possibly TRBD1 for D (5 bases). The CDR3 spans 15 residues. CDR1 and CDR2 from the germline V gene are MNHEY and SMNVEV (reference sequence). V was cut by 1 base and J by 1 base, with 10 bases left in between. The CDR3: CASSLWGRSNTEAFF. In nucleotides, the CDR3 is TGTGCCAGCAGTTTATGGGGCAGGTCGAACACTGAAGCTTTCTTT.

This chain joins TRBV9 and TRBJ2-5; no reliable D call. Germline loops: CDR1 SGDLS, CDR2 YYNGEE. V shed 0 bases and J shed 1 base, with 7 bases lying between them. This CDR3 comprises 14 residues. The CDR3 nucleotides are TGTGCCAGCAGCGTAGGGCGGATCCAAGAGACCCAGTACTTC. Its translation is CASSVGRIQETQYF.

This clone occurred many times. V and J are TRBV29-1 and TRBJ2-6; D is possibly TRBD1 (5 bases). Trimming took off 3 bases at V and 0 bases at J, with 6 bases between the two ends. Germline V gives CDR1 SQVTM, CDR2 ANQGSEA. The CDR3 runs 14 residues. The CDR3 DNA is TGCAGCGTTGATGGGGCCTCTGGGGCCAACGTCCTGACTTTC. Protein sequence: CSVDGASGANVLTF.

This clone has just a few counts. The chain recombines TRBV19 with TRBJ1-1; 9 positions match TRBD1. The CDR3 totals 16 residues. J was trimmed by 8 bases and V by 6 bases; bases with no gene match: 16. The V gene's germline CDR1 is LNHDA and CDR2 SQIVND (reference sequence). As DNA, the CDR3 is TGTGCCAGTAGCAGACCCGGGACAGGGACCTTTAGGGAAGCTTTCTTT. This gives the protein CASSRPGTGTFREAFF.

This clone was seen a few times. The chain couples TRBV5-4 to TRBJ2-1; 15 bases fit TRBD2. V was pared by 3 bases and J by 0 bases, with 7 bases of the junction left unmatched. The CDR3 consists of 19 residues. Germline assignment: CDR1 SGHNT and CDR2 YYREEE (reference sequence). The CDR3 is CASSSWGLAGGSSYNEQFF. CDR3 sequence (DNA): TGTGCCAGCAGCTCATGGGGACTAGCGGGGGGAAGCTCCTACAATGAGCAGTTCTTC.

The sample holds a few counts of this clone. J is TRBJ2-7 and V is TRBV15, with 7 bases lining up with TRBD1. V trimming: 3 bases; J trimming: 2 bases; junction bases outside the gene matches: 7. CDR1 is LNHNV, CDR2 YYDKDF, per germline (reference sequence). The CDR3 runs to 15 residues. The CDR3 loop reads CATSRPGQDTYEQYF. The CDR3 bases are TGTGCCACCAGCAGGCCTGGACAGGACACCTACGAGCAGTACTTC. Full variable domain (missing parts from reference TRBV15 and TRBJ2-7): DAMVIQNPRYQVTQFGKPVTLSCSQTLNHNVMYWYQQKSSQAPKLLFHYYDKDFNNEADTPDNFQSRRPNTSFCFLDIRSPGLGDTAMYLCATSRPGQDTYEQYFGPGTRLTVT.

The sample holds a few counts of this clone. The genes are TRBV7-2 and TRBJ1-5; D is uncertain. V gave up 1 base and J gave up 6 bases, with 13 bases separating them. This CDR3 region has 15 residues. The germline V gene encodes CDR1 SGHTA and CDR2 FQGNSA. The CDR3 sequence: CASSLVSGVGQPQHF. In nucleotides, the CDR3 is TGTGCCAGCAGCTTAGTATCCGGGGTCGGTCAGCCCCAGCATTTT.

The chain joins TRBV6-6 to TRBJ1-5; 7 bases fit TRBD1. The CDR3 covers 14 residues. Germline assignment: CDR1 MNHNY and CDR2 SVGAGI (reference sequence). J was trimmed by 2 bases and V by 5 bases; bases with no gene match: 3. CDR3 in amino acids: CASSDTGGNQPQHF. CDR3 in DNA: TGTGCCAGCAGTGACACAGGGGGCAATCAGCCCCAGCATTTT.

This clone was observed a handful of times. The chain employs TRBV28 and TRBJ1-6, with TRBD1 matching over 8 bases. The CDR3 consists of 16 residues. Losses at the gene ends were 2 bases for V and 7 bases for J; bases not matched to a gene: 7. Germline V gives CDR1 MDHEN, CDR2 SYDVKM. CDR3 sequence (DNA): TGTGCCAGCAGTTTAACCGGGACAGGCAGGAATTCACCCCTCCACTTT. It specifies CASSLTGTGRNSPLHF.

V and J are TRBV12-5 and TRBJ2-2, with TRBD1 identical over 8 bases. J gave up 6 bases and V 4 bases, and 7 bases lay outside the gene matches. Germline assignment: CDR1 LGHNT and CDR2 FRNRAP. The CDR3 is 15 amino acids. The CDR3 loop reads CASGSDRGGAGELFF. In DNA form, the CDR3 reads TGTGCTAGTGGTTCAGACAGGGGAGGTGCCGGGGAGCTGTTTTTT.

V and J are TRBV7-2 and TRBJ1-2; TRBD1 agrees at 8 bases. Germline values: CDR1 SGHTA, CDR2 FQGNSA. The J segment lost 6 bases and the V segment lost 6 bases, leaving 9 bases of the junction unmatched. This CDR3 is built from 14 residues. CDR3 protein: CASSQGRQGNGYTF. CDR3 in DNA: TGTGCCAGCAGTCAGGGGAGACAGGGGAATGGCTACACCTTC.

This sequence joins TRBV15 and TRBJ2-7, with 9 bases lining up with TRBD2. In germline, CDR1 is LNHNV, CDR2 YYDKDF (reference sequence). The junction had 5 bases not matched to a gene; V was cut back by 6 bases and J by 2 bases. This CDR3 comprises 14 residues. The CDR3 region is CATRVREGPYEQYF. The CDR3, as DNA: TGTGCCACCAGGGTGCGGGAGGGACCCTACGAGCAGTACTTC.

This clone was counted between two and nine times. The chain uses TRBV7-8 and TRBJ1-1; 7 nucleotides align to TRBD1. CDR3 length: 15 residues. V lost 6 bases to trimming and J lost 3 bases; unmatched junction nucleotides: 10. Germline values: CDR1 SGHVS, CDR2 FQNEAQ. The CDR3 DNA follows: TGTGCCAGCAGGCGCGCAGGGGGGCGAGACACTGAAGCTTTCTTT. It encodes CASRRAGGRDTEAFF.

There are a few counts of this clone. Written as DNA, the CDR3 is TGCAGTGCTAGACTGGCGGATAAAGGTTTCTTT. Its protein product is CSARLADKGFF. The J gene is TRBJ1-1, the V gene TRBV20-1; D is uncertain. This CDR3 comprises 11 residues. Trimming removed 2 bases from V and 13 bases from J, with 14 bases in between. CDR1 and CDR2 (germline): DFQATT, SNEGSKA (reference sequence).

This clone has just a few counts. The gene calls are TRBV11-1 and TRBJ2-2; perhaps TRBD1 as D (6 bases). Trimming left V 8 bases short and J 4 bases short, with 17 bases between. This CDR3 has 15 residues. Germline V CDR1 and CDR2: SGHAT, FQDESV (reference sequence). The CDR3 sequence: CASRPEMGATGELFF. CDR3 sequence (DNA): TGTGCCAGCCGGCCGGAGATGGGGGCCACCGGGGAGCTGTTTTTT.

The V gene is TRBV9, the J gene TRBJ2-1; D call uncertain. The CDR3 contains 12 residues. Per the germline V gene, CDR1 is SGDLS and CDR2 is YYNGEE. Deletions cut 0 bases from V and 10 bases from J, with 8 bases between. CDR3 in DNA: TGTGCCAGCAGCGTAGAAGCTCGGGAGCAGTTCTTC. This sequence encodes CASSVEAREQFF.

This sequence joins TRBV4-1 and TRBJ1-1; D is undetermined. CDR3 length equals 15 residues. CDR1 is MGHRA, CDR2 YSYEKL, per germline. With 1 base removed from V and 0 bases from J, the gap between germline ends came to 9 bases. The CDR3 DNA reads TGCGCCAGCAGCCAAGGGTCCAGTATGAACACTGAAGCTTTCTTT. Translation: CASSQGSSMNTEAFF.

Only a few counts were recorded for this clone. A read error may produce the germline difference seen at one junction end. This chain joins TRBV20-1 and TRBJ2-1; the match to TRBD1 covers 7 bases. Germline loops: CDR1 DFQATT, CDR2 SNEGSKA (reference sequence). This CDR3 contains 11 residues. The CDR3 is CSAHTTGQLIF. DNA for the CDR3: TGCAGTGCCCACACCACGGGACAGCTCATCTTC.

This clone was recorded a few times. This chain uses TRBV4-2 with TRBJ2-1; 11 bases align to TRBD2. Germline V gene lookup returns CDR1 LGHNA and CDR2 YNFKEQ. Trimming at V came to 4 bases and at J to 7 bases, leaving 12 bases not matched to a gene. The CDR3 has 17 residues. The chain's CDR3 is CASSLQLSGGARNEQFF. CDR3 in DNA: TGTGCCAGCAGCCTCCAGCTTAGCGGGGGGGCTAGGAATGAGCAGTTCTTC.

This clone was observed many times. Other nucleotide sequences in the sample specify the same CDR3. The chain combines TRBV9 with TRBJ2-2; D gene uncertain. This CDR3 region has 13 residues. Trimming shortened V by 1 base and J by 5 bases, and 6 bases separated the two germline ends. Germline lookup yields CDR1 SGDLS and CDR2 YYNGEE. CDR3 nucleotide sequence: TGTGCCAGCAGCGTACCAGGAACCGGGGAGCTGTTTTTT. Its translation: CASSVPGTGELFF.

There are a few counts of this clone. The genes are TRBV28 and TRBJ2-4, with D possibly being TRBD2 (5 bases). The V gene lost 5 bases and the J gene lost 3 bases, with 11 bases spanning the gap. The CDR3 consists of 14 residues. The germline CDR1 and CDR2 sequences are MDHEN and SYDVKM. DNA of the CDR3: TGTGCCAGCAGTGTTCCCGGGAACAAAAACATTCAGTACTTC. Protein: CASSVPGNKNIQYF.